The 6 T cell receptor beta chains below all came from one sample that was sequenced in a study of CD8+ T cells in alopecia areata. cDNA serving as the sequencing template came from extracted, reverse transcribed RNA. Data came from immunoSEQ multiplex PCR; TCRdb stores just in-frame clones and leaves some out. The sample holds 150,000 to 200,000 clones, roughly 60% seen once. Treatment denoted: oral pan-JAK inhibitor, 5-10 mg twice daily. Material: CD4+ T cells sorted from blood, obtained at approximately week 50, from a patient treated with tofacitinib. These receptors all stem from a human donor with alopecia areata.

This clone was observed a few times. The chain couples TRBV29-1 to TRBJ2-1; 7 nucleotides align to TRBD2. This CDR3 region has 11 residues. Losses at the gene ends were 7 bases for V and 16 bases for J; bases not matched to a gene: 13. Germline CDR1 SQVTM, CDR2 ANQGSEA. This CDR3 is CSAGSRDYGFF. The CDR3 DNA sequence: TGCAGCGCCGGGAGCCGGGACTACGGCTTCTTC.

The rearrangement links TRBV7-2 to TRBJ1-2; D is unresolved. The CDR3 is made up of 14 amino acids. CDR1 and CDR2 from the germline V gene are SGHTA and FQGNSA. The V and J ends lost 0 bases and 8 bases respectively, with 13 bases between them. As DNA, the CDR3 is TGTGCCAGCAGCTTAGCGCGCGGACCCTTGGGCTACACCTTC. This translates into CASSLARGPLGYTF.

There are a few counts of this clone. The chain recombines TRBV29-1 with TRBJ2-3; 9 bases agree with TRBD1. The CDR3 is 14 residues long. Losses at the gene ends were 7 bases for V and 4 bases for J; bases not matched to a gene: 9. Germline values: CDR1 SQVTM, CDR2 ANQGSEA. The CDR3 sequence is CSAGLTGGSDTQYF. CDR3 bases: TGCAGCGCTGGACTGACAGGGGGATCAGATACGCAGTATTTT.

The J gene is TRBJ2-5, the V gene TRBV30; D could derive from TRBD1 or TRBD2 (6 bases each). The CDR3 is 13 amino acids. The ends were cut back, 7 bases at V and 5 bases at J, with 17 bases in the middle. Per germline, CDR1 GTSNPN and CDR2 SVGIG (reference sequence). CDR3 region: CAFASGAGETQYF. The CDR3 DNA reads as TGTGCCTTCGCGTCGGGGGCCGGGGAGACCCAGTACTTC.

The V call is TRBV7-8, the J call TRBJ2-7; tentatively, D is TRBD1 or TRBD2 (5 bases each). The CDR3 is 15 amino acids. Germline V CDR1 and CDR2: SGHVS, FQNEAQ. The germline V and J ends were trimmed by 5 bases and 2 bases, with 16 bases remaining between them. For the CDR3, the DNA is TGTGCCAGCAGCCCAAGCTGGGACCGAACCTACGAGCAGTACTTC. Protein: CASSPSWDRTYEQYF.

This clone occurred once. The chain uses TRBV10-3 and TRBJ1-5; D unresolved. The CDR3 loop spans 14 amino acids. V was shortened by 2 bases and J by 6 bases, with 11 bases between the two germline ends. Germline V lookup: CDR1 ENHRY, CDR2 SYGVKD. The CDR3 loop reads CAISERREGQPQHF. CDR3 DNA: TGTGCCATCAGTGAGCGACGGGAAGGTCAGCCCCAGCATTTT.